This paragraph covers one T cell receptor beta chain sequence. Its specificity is not known. This record comes from a study of T cell responses to AZD1222 COVID-19 vaccine. Across the study: Whether given at about 4 or about 12 weeks, second doses were pooled. Study-wide results and limits: Without day 14 samples, only post-peak T cell repertoires were studied. Clonal diversity was possibly underestimated; the donors were predominantly white British and more often female.

CDR3 length equals 16 residues. In germline, CDR1 is SGHRS, CDR2 YFSETQ. With 0 bases removed from V and 4 bases from J, the gap between germline ends came to 14 bases. The repertoire was sequenced with immunoSEQ multiplex PCR; TCRdb's copy has only in-frame clones and lacks some. Of 100,000 to 150,000 clones in the sample, about 91% were seen once. The J gene is TRBJ2-1, the V gene TRBV5-1; a weak D match, TRBD1 (7 bases). This receptor was taken from an adult in good health. Sequences were derived from peripheral blood, sampled on day 0 of AZD1222 vaccination. DNA for the CDR3: TGCGCCAGCAGCTTGGCGGGCGGGACAGCATACAATGAGCAGTTCTTC. Protein: CASSLAGGTAYNEQFF.